This TCR beta chain was identified in a study of glioma-infiltrating T cells after dendritic cell vaccination. This clone was seen only once. V was pared by 3 bases and J by 6 bases, with 10 bases of the junction left unmatched. This CDR3 is built from 16 residues. Germline V gene data show CDR1 as MNHNS and CDR2 as SASEGT. Profiled with immunoSEQ multiplex PCR; TCRdb holds only in-frame clones, not every one. The sample has around 58,000 clones; more than 75% are singletons. The gene calls are TRBV6-1 and TRBJ2-3; 9 positions match TRBD2. The clonotype comes from a human donor with glioblastoma. The sample in question was blood, obtained before dendritic cell vaccination. CDR3 in DNA: TGTGCCAGCAGTGATAAGCGGGGGGCCTTCGGTGATACGCAGTATTTT. This encodes CASSDKRGAFGDTQYF.